Below are 24 T cell receptor beta chains sequenced from a single sample in a study. Each CDR3 protein gets one entry after TCRdb re-called the RT-PCR reads with MiXCR. The data hold about 700,000 distinct CDR3 sequences, with 12% to 15% observed a single time. Sequenced: memory CD4+ T cells from blood. The source of these receptors is a female donor in good health, serving as a healthy control.

The chain links TRBV30 to TRBJ2-1; D not certain. Germline loops: CDR1 GTSNPN, CDR2 SVGIG (reference sequence). The CDR3 has 12 residues. Trimming pared 0 bases from V and 9 bases from J, leaving 9 bases between. The CDR3 coding sequence is TGTGCCTGGAGTGTACATACGGGTGAGCAGTTCTTC. Protein product: CAWSVHTGEQFF. The full variable domain, its missing parts supplied by reference TRBV30 and TRBJ2-1, is SQTIHQWPATLVQPVGSPLSLECTVEGTSNPNLYWYRQAAGRGLQLLFYSVGIGQISSEVPQNLSASRPQDRQFILSSKKLLLSDSGFYLCAWSVHTGEQFFGPGTRLTVL.

The chain has TRBV6-1 and TRBJ2-4; D might be TRBD1 or TRBD2, each matching 5 bases. Per germline, CDR1 MNHNS and CDR2 SASEGT. V lost 2 bases, J lost 4 bases, and 21 bases lay in between. The CDR3 contains 18 residues. This CDR3 reads CASSEIRAALGGKNIQYF. As DNA, the CDR3 is TGTGCCAGCAGTGAAATTCGGGCGGCCCTTGGGGGAAAAAACATTCAGTACTTC.

J is TRBJ2-7 and V is TRBV10-3; 8 bases are a match to TRBD2. The CDR3 spans 13 residues. With V trimmed by 8 bases and J by 4 bases, 7 bases remained unmatched. CDR1 is ENHRY and CDR2 is SYGVKD in the germline V gene. CDR3 in amino acids: CAIGPAGVYEQYF. CDR3 DNA: TGTGCCATCGGTCCAGCGGGGGTTTACGAGCAGTACTTC.

This chain uses TRBV20-1 with TRBJ1-2; D is unclear. The CDR3 covers 10 residues. Between the trimmed V and J ends, which lost 0 bases and 10 bases, there was a span of 6 bases. Germline V gene data show CDR1 as DFQATT and CDR2 as SNEGSKA (reference sequence). CDR3 in amino acids: CSAREVLYTF. For the CDR3, the DNA is TGCAGTGCTAGAGAGGTCCTCTACACCTTC.

This chain connects TRBV12-3 or TRBV12-4 to TRBJ2-7, with D hard to call. Trimming took 8 bases from V and 0 from J, leaving 14 bases between them. There are 14 residues in the CDR3. The CDR3 nucleotides are TGTGCCAGCGGAGTTGCAAGACGCTCCTACGAGCAGTACTTC. Translating gives CASGVARRSYEQYF.

The gene calls are TRBV20-1 and TRBJ1-2; 11 nucleotides line up with TRBD1. Per the germline V gene, CDR1 is DFQATT and CDR2 is SNEGSKA (reference sequence). The CDR3 covers 16 residues. The ends lost 4 bases at V and 7 bases at J; junction bases unmatched: 14. CDR3 DNA: TGCAGTGCTAAGCCCAGGACAGGGGGCGTGAGCGCTGGCTACACCTTC. Translating it yields CSAKPRTGGVSAGYTF.

CDR3 protein: CASSQDFRVTEAFF. CDR3 nucleotide sequence: TGTGCCAGCAGCCAAGATTTTAGGGTCACTGAAGCTTTCTTT. V is TRBV3-1 and J is TRBJ1-1; unclear D gene. Trimming left V 0 bases short and J 4 bases short, with 9 bases between. This CDR3 has 14 residues. Germline CDR1 reads LGHDT; CDR2 reads YNNKEL (reference sequence).

There are many counts of this clonotype. The V gene is TRBV15, the J gene TRBJ1-4; D uncertain. The V end lost 0 bases, the J end lost 0 bases, and 5 bases lay between the germline ends. The length of the CDR3 is 15 residues. Germline CDR1 reads LNHNV; CDR2 reads YYDKDF (reference sequence). CDR3 amino acids: CATSRDPTTNEKLFF. DNA of the CDR3: TGTGCCACCAGCAGAGACCCGACAACTAATGAAAAACTGTTTTTT. Full variable domain (missing parts from reference TRBV15 and TRBJ1-4): DAMVIQNPRYQVTQFGKPVTLSCSQTLNHNVMYWYQQKSSQAPKLLFHYYDKDFNNEADTPDNFQSRRPNTSFCFLDIRSPGLGDTAMYLCATSRDPTTNEKLFFGSGTQLSVL.

The gene calls are TRBV28 and TRBJ2-4; 7 positions agree with TRBD1. This CDR3 has 14 residues. CDR1 is MDHEN and CDR2 is SYDVKM in the germline V gene. Trimming cost V 5 bases and J 7 bases; bases outside gene matches: 8. This CDR3 is CASSPSGGSNIQYF. The CDR3 nucleotides are TGTGCCAGCAGTCCGTCAGGGGGTAGTAACATTCAGTACTTC.

This clonotype appeared many times. The J gene is TRBJ2-7, the V gene TRBV20-1; the D is unclear. Trimming removed 2 bases at V and 3 bases at J, with 5 bases between. The CDR3 is made up of 11 amino acids. The V gene's germline CDR1 is DFQATT and CDR2 SNEGSKA (reference sequence). CDR3 sequence reads: CSARLIYEQYF. In DNA form, the CDR3 reads TGCAGTGCTAGACTCATCTACGAGCAGTACTTC.

J is TRBJ2-1 and V is TRBV6-2 or TRBV6-3; D possibly uses TRBD1 or TRBD2 (5 bases each). Per germline, CDR1 MNHEY and CDR2 SVGEGT. This CDR3 comprises 14 residues. Between the trimmed V and J ends, which lost 5 bases and 9 bases, there was a span of 17 bases. CDR3 sequence (DNA): TGTGCCAGCAGTCCAGAGGGGCAGGGAGTTGAGCAGTTCTTC. Its translation: CASSPEGQGVEQFF.

J is TRBJ1-2 and V is TRBV7-2; TRBD1 matches 9 bases. This CDR3 has 13 amino acids. Germline assignment: CDR1 SGHTA and CDR2 FQGNSA. Unmatched junction bases numbered 11, after V lost 10 bases and J lost 8 bases. The CDR3 here is CAIQGAGYGGYTF. CDR3 coding DNA: TGTGCCATACAGGGGGCGGGCTATGGCGGCTACACCTTC.

This clonotype was detected only a few times. The chain has TRBV7-9 and TRBJ2-7, with 7 bases fitting TRBD1. After removal of 0 bases from V and 3 bases from J, the junction contained 5 bases not matched to a gene. Germline V lookup: CDR1 SEHNR, CDR2 FQNEAQ (reference sequence). The CDR3 covers 15 residues. As DNA, the CDR3 is TGTGCCAGCAGCTTAGCTCGAGACAGGGTCTACGAGCAGTACTTC. Amino acid sequence: CASSLARDRVYEQYF.

The table lists this clonotype with a few counts. V gene TRBV7-9 combines with J gene TRBJ2-7, with 8 positions matching TRBD1. The ends lost 5 bases at V and 0 bases at J; junction bases unmatched: 9. Looked up from germline, CDR1 is SEHNR and CDR2 is FQNEAQ (reference sequence). The CDR3 runs to 16 residues. CDR3 DNA sequence: TGTGCCAGCAGCCCATTACAGGGGGTTAGCTCCTACGAGCAGTACTTC. Translation gives CASSPLQGVSSYEQYF.

This clonotype was counted between two and nine times. V usage is TRBV5-1 and J usage is TRBJ2-5, with 8 bases aligning to TRBD1. Per germline, CDR1 SGHRS and CDR2 YFSETQ. This CDR3 spans 14 amino acids. V dropped 4 bases and J dropped 5; count of bases not matched to a gene: 7. The CDR3 sequence is CASSVRGLGETQYF. CDR3 bases: TGCGCCAGCAGCGTCAGGGGGCTTGGGGAGACCCAGTACTTC.

This clonotype has ten or more counts. The chain uses TRBV6-5 and TRBJ2-1, with TRBD1 as a possible D gene (6 bases). The V end lost 6 bases, the J end lost 2 bases, and 14 bases lay between the germline ends. The CDR3 has 15 amino acids. Per germline, CDR1 MNHEY and CDR2 SVGAGI. CDR3 residues: CASRRTVNPYNEQFF. CDR3 DNA: TGTGCCAGCAGGAGGACAGTGAACCCCTACAATGAGCAGTTCTTC.

This clonotype was counted only a few times. The chain links TRBV19 to TRBJ2-1; 8 bases agree with TRBD2. Germline-derived CDR1 and CDR2 are LNHDA and SQIVND (reference sequence). The CDR3 consists of 15 residues. J was trimmed by 6 bases and V by 4 bases; bases with no gene match: 8. The CDR3 loop reads CASSTVAAGGNEQFF. In DNA form, the CDR3 reads TGTGCCAGTAGTACCGTAGCGGCGGGAGGCAATGAGCAGTTCTTC.

This sequence joins TRBV29-1 and TRBJ2-3; TRBD2 matches at 8 bases. Trimming took 4 bases from V and 4 from J; bases not matched to a gene: 10. The CDR3 loop spans 15 amino acids. Germline loops: CDR1 SQVTM, CDR2 ANQGSEA. The CDR3 reads CSVAGGGGSADTQYF. The CDR3 bases are TGCAGCGTTGCCGGGGGGGGAGGGTCGGCAGATACGCAGTATTTT.

This clonotype was observed a few times. The CDR3: CASSLETVSQYF. The CDR3 nucleotides are TGTGCCAGCAGCTTAGAAACAGTATCGCAGTATTTT. The genes are TRBV7-9 and TRBJ2-3; D ambiguous. The V end lost 1 base, the J end lost 10 bases, and 9 bases lay between the germline ends. The germline gives CDR1 SEHNR, CDR2 FQNEAQ (reference sequence). The CDR3 loop spans 12 amino acids.

At least ten counts were recorded for this clonotype. The chain joins TRBV29-1 to TRBJ1-1; D remains unclear. V lost 8 bases, J lost 8 bases, and 15 bases lay in between. Germline CDR1 and CDR2: SQVTM and ANQGSEA. The CDR3 length is 11 residues. The CDR3 region has the DNA TGCAGCTCCCACGGTCGGGGAGAAGCTTTCTTT. This codes for CSSHGRGEAFF.

The chain has TRBV5-6 and TRBJ2-5; the D gene could be TRBD1 or TRBD2 (6 bases each). With 0 bases removed from V and 5 bases from J, the gap between germline ends came to 17 bases. This CDR3 is built from 16 residues. CDR1 and CDR2 from the germline V gene are SGHDT and YYEEEE. This chain's CDR3 is CASSLAGEEGGETQYF. DNA of the CDR3: TGTGCCAGCAGCTTGGCTGGGGAGGAGGGGGGCGAGACCCAGTACTTC.

In this sample, this clonotype turned up a few times. The chain couples TRBV20-1 to TRBJ2-3, with D tentatively TRBD2 (5 bases). Between the trimmed V and J ends, which lost 6 bases and 8 bases, there was a span of 15 bases. CDR1 is DFQATT and CDR2 is SNEGSKA in the germline V gene (reference sequence). CDR3 length equals 12 residues. The CDR3 loop reads CSAQAHEGTQYF. Written as DNA, the CDR3 is TGCAGTGCCCAGGCCCATGAGGGTACGCAGTATTTT.

This rearrangement joins TRBV12-3 or TRBV12-4 to TRBJ2-6; 7 nucleotides agree with TRBD1. V was pared by 6 bases and J by 2 bases, with 4 bases of the junction left unmatched. CDR3 length: 15 residues. The CDR3 sequence: CASRTGSPGANVLTF. CDR3 bases: TGTGCCAGCAGGACAGGGAGTCCTGGGGCCAACGTCCTGACTTTC.

This clonotype was seen repeatedly, ten times or more. The chain is built from TRBV5-1 and TRBJ2-7; 7 bases align to TRBD1. Germline V gene sequence: CDR1 SGHRS, CDR2 YFSETQ. The trim removed 3 bases at V and 4 bases at J, leaving 13 bases unmatched. The CDR3 is 16 residues long. The CDR3 DNA sequence: TGCGCCAGCAGCTCAGCGGCTAACAGGGGAACGTACGAGCAGTACTTC. Translating gives CASSSAANRGTYEQYF. The variable domain in full, completed from reference TRBV5-1 and TRBJ2-7, reads KAGVTQTPRYLIKTRGQQVTLSCSPISGHRSVSWYQQTPGQGLQFLFEYFSETQRNKGNFPGRFSGRQFSNSRSEMNVSTLELGDSALYLCASSSAANRGTYEQYFGPGTRLTVT.